This T cell receptor (beta chain) was obtained from a study of blood T cell repertoires in COVID-19. Study-level background: Whether acute or convalescent, the COVID-19 samples came from the United States, Italy and Spain. Nucleic acid was either cDNA or gDNA, and it came from T cells, B-cell-depleted T cells, or PBMCs.

Original methodology: Amplification of reference gene primers provided the estimated nucleated cell counts. Only in-frame clones appear in the TCRdb table, and some are missing; sequencing was by immunoSEQ multiplex PCR. From that table come the V and J calls and clone size; the DNA was used to work out D and trimming. The repertoire holds 250,000 to 300,000 clones, over 75% seen once, with approximately 0.8% in the top ten. This clone was picked up one time. Germline V gene lookup returns CDR1 SGHRS and CDR2 YFSETQ. This CDR3 is 15 amino acids long. J was trimmed by 1 base and V by 6 bases; bases with no gene match: 6.

This chain links TRBV5-1 with TRBJ2-3, with TRBD1 matching over 9 bases. The sample taken for sequencing was peripheral blood. The sequence was obtained from a woman aged 25 to 39 with acute or convalescent COVID-19. CDR3 in DNA: TGCGCCAGCAACCTAAGGACAGGGGGCACAGATACGCAGTATTTT. Protein sequence: CASNLRTGGTDTQYF.